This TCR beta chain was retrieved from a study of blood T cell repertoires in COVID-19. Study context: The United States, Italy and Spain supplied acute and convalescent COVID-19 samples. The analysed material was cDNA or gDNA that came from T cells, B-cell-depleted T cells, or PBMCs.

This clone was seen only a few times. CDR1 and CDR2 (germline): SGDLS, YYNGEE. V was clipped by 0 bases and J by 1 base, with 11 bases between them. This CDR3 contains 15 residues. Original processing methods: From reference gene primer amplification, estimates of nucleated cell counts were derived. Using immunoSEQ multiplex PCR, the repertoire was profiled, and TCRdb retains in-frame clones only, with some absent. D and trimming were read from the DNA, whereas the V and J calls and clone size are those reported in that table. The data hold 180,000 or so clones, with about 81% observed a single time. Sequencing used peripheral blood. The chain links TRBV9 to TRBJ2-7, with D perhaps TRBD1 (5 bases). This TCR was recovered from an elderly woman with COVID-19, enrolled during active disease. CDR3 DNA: TGTGCCAGCAGCGTAGGAGGCGCAGGGTCCTACGAGCAGTACTTC. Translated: CASSVGGAGSYEQYF.